The next 20 T cell receptor beta chains were all read from a single sample in a study of identical twins. One entry per CDR3 protein, called by TCRdb with MiXCR from the 5' RACE reads. The sample carries 1.5 million to 2 million distinct CDR3 sequences, about 30% recorded once. What was sequenced was cord blood. These receptors came from a newborn girl in good health.

This clonotype was observed a handful of times. The chain couples TRBV9 to TRBJ1-1; unclear D gene. This CDR3 has 14 residues. Trimming shortened V by 4 bases and J by 4 bases, and 14 bases separated the two germline ends. From germline, CDR1 is SGDLS and CDR2 YYNGEE. The CDR3 protein is CASSPRALGTEAFF. Here the CDR3 DNA reads TGTGCCAGCAGCCCTCGAGCCTTGGGCACTGAAGCTTTCTTT.

The V and J genes are TRBV6-1 and TRBJ1-4; D unresolved. The CDR3 sequence is 13 residues long. Germline values: CDR1 MNHNS, CDR2 SASEGT. Trimming left V 2 bases short and J 4 bases short, with 5 bases between. The CDR3 region is CASSESSNEKLFF. CDR3 in DNA: TGTGCCAGCAGTGAATCCAGTAATGAAAAACTGTTTTTT.

This clonotype was counted only a few times. The CDR3 reads CATRTGVGNEQFF. CDR3 in DNA: TGTGCCACCCGGACAGGGGTCGGCAATGAGCAGTTCTTC. The V and J genes are TRBV24-1 and TRBJ2-1; 9 bases are a match to TRBD1. Germline CDR1 reads KGHDR; CDR2 reads SFDVKD. The ends lost 9 bases at V and 6 bases at J; junction bases unmatched: 5. This CDR3 has 13 amino acids.

This chain connects TRBV28 to TRBJ1-6; D not certain. Per germline, CDR1 MDHEN and CDR2 SYDVKM. Between the trimmed V and J ends, which lost 10 bases and 10 bases, there was a span of 23 bases. The CDR3 runs 15 residues. DNA for the CDR3: TGTGCCACCACAACGGCCTCCCCCGGCGTGTCACCCCTCCACTTT. Its protein is CATTTASPGVSPLHF.

This clonotype was detected a few times. This chain connects TRBV20-1 to TRBJ2-1; no clear D. Trimming stripped 4 bases from V and 3 bases from J, with 10 bases between. The CDR3 has 13 amino acids. Germline values: CDR1 DFQATT, CDR2 SNEGSKA (reference sequence). The CDR3 protein is CSANSNDYNEQFF. For the CDR3, the DNA is TGCAGTGCTAACTCCAACGACTACAATGAGCAGTTCTTC.

The J gene is TRBJ2-7, the V gene TRBV12-3 or TRBV12-4; D is unresolved. The ends were cut back, 7 bases at V and 4 bases at J, with 11 bases in the middle. This CDR3 has 12 amino acids. CDR3 nucleotide sequence: TGTGCCAGCACCCTCTTAGGGTACGAGCAGTACTTC. As protein: CASTLLGYEQYF.

Only a few counts were recorded for this clonotype. In DNA form, the CDR3 reads TGTGCCAGCAGTGAACCCCATACCTACGAGCAGTACTTC. Residues: CASSEPHTYEQYF. V is TRBV6-1 and J is TRBJ2-7; D ambiguous. This CDR3 has 13 residues. Per germline, CDR1 MNHNS and CDR2 SASEGT. V lost 2 bases, J lost 2 bases, and 7 bases lay in between.

Remarks on this clonotype: Sequence at one end of the junction differs from germline and may be a read error. V usage is TRBV7-7 and J usage is TRBJ2-5; 8 nucleotides line up with TRBD2. Germline V lookup: CDR1 SSHAT, CDR2 FNYEAQ (reference sequence). The CDR3 totals 15 residues. The CDR3 sequence is CASSFSAGDQETQYF. Written as DNA, the CDR3 is TGTGCTAGCAGCTTTTCAGCGGGGGACCAAGAGACCCAGTACTTC.

There are a few counts of this clonotype. The chain joins TRBV2 to TRBJ2-1; TRBD2 might be the D (6 bases). This CDR3 has 14 residues. Germline CDR1 SNHLY, CDR2 FYNNEI. V was trimmed by 3 bases and J by 9 bases, leaving 15 bases between them. CDR3 sequence: CASSEDRESSEQFF. CDR3 nucleotide sequence: TGTGCCAGCAGTGAGGATCGGGAGTCTAGTGAGCAGTTCTTC.

This chain connects TRBV2 to TRBJ1-5; D is possibly TRBD1 (5 bases). Germline loops: CDR1 SNHLY, CDR2 FYNNEI. The CDR3 is 14 residues long. V gave up 4 bases and J gave up 4 bases, with 11 bases separating them. DNA of the CDR3: TGTGCCAGCAGTGGGGGCCACAAGAATCAGCCCCAGCATTTT. Translating it yields CASSGGHKNQPQHF.

This clonotype was detected many times. The V and J genes are TRBV5-1 and TRBJ1-5; TRBD1 is a possible D gene (5 bases). CDR1 SGHRS and CDR2 YFSETQ come from the germline V gene. V gave up 1 base and J gave up 1 base, with 9 bases separating them. This CDR3 is built from 15 residues. The DNA for the CDR3 is TGCGCCAGCAGCTTGCGGGGGGACAGCAATCAGCCCCAGCATTTT. Translating gives CASSLRGDSNQPQHF.

The CDR3 DNA reads TGTGCCAGCAGCTTTAGACAGGGACAAGAGACCCAGTTCTTC. Its translation: CASSFRQGQETQFF. The J gene is TRBJ2-5, the V gene TRBV7-9; the match to TRBD1 covers 7 bases. The closer fit of TRBJ2-1 to the DNA end suggests the J call may be wrong. CDR1 and CDR2 (germline): SEHNR, FQNEAQ (reference sequence). This CDR3 comprises 14 residues.

The chain carries TRBV12-3 or TRBV12-4 and TRBJ2-3; D perhaps matches TRBD2 (6 bases). V dropped 4 bases and J dropped 2 bases, with 13 bases sitting between them. This CDR3 has 15 residues. The CDR3 is CASSWYGGATDTQYF. In nucleotides, the CDR3 is TGTGCCAGCAGTTGGTACGGGGGAGCCACAGATACGCAGTATTTT.

The chain carries TRBV28 and TRBJ1-5; possible D gene TRBD1, 5 bases. This CDR3 has 13 residues. The V end was cut by 6 bases, the J end by 4 bases, with 10 bases between. Looked up from germline, CDR1 is MDHEN and CDR2 is SYDVKM. CDR3 sequence: CASSRGVNQPQHF. The CDR3 DNA reads TGTGCCAGCAGCCGGGGCGTAAATCAGCCCCAGCATTTT.

Comments on this clonotype: The junction differs from germline at one of its ends, possibly a read error. In nucleotides, the CDR3 is TGCGCCAGCAGCTTAGGGACAGGCGCCCTCCCAACTAATGAAAGACTGTTTTTT. As protein: CASSLGTGALPTNERLFF. V gene TRBV5-1 combines with J gene TRBJ1-4; TRBD1 aligns across 8 bases. Germline V lookup: CDR1 SGHRS, CDR2 YFSETQ. The CDR3 covers 18 residues.

The J gene is TRBJ2-3, the V gene TRBV20-1, with 10 bases aligning to TRBD2. Germline V CDR1 and CDR2: DFQATT, SNEGSKA (reference sequence). CDR3 length: 12 amino acids. Losses at the gene ends were 8 bases for V and 3 bases for J; bases not matched to a gene: 2. CDR3 sequence reads: CSLTSGTDTQYF. CDR3 sequence (DNA): TGCAGTTTGACTAGCGGGACAGATACGCAGTATTTT.

This chain joins TRBV27 and TRBJ2-7, with TRBD1 identical over 9 bases. CDR3 length: 16 amino acids. Germline V gene sequence: CDR1 MNHEY, CDR2 SMNVEV (reference sequence). V lost 0 bases to trimming and J lost 3 bases; unmatched junction nucleotides: 6. The CDR3 region is CASSLSDGTGYYEQYF. In DNA, the CDR3 is TGTGCCAGCAGTTTATCCGATGGGACAGGGTACTACGAGCAGTACTTC.

In regard to this clonotype: Relative to the germline gene, one junction end is altered; a read error may explain this. The chain carries TRBV12-3 or TRBV12-4 and TRBJ1-6; TRBD1 aligns across 7 bases. CDR3 length: 14 amino acids. CDR3 sequence (DNA): TGTACCAGCAGCCTGGGACAGTTCTATTCACCCCTCCACTTT. This sequence encodes CTSSLGQFYSPLHF.

J is TRBJ1-1 and V is TRBV12-3 or TRBV12-4; 8 positions match TRBD1. There are 15 residues in the CDR3. The J segment lost 8 bases and the V segment lost 4 bases, leaving 12 bases of the junction unmatched. The CDR3 region is CASSSLRDRSSEAFF. The CDR3 coding sequence is TGTGCCAGCAGTTCTCTTCGGGACAGGAGTTCAGAAGCTTTCTTT.

Concerning this clonotype: A much more abundant neighbour one base away suggests this may be a read error. This rearrangement joins TRBV10-3 to TRBJ2-1; the D is unclear. The germline V and J ends were trimmed by 6 bases and 7 bases, with 13 bases remaining between them. From germline, CDR1 is ENHRY and CDR2 SYGVKD. This CDR3 spans 13 amino acids. CDR3 DNA: TGTGCCATCAGGGGGATTAGCAGGAATGAGCAGTTCTTC. It codes for CAIRGISRNEQFF.